The T cell receptor (beta chain) under discussion was sequenced for a study of shared clonotypes between healthy human individuals. Trimming cost V 4 bases and J 3 bases; bases outside gene matches: 11. The CDR3 extends over 16 amino acids. Germline values: CDR1 MGHRA, CDR2 YSYEKL. Some clones are missing from TCRdb's copy, which holds only in-frame ones; the method was immunoSEQ multiplex PCR. This repertoire shows over 95,000 clones, around half found once; its top ten account for approximately 15%. What was sequenced was PBMCs. V usage is TRBV4-1 and J usage is TRBJ1-2; 7 bases line up with TRBD1. The TCR sequence derives from a woman aged 35 to 49 in good health. Some clones in this sample may be carry-over from other donors' samples. The CDR3 sequence: CASSPGTAWDYYGYTF. The CDR3 DNA reads as TGCGCCAGCAGCCCGGGGACAGCTTGGGACTACTATGGCTACACCTTC.